These 32 T cell receptor beta chains share one sample of origin, sequenced in a study of technical replicates of blood from a few donors. Using immunoSEQ multiplex PCR, the repertoire was profiled, and TCRdb retains in-frame clones only, with some absent. The data contain 84,000 or so clones, 90% to 95% of them singletons. The sequenced material came from T cells isolated from PBMCs. All receptors derive from a human donor in good health.

This chain connects TRBV2 to TRBJ2-1; TRBD2 agrees at 10 bases. The CDR3 is made up of 19 amino acids. The ends lost 1 base at V and 3 bases at J; junction bases unmatched: 12. Looked up from germline, CDR1 is SNHLY and CDR2 is FYNNEI. Here the CDR3 DNA reads TGTGCCAGCAGTGAAGAGGGGCCAGCGGGGGGGGCCGACTACAATGAGCAGTTCTTC. It specifies CASSEEGPAGGADYNEQFF.

There are a few counts of this clone. V usage is TRBV2 and J usage is TRBJ2-7, with D perhaps matching TRBD2 (5 bases). The germline V gene has CDR1 SNHLY and CDR2 FYNNEI. This CDR3 has 13 residues. Trimming shortened V by 6 bases and J by 8 bases, and 17 bases separated the two germline ends. The CDR3: CASSEFFEGKQYF. The CDR3 DNA sequence: TGTGCCAGCAGCGAATTCTTCGAGGGTAAGCAGTACTTC.

This clone was seen only a few times. CDR3: CASSLEPSGIYEQYF. The CDR3, as DNA: TGCGCCAGCAGCTTGGAGCCTAGCGGGATCTACGAGCAGTACTTC. The genes are TRBV5-1 and TRBJ2-7, with 9 bases matching TRBD2. The CDR3 loop spans 15 amino acids. Trimming took 0 bases from V and 3 from J; bases not matched to a gene: 4. The germline CDR1 and CDR2 sequences are SGHRS and YFSETQ. The full variable domain, in which reference TRBV5-1 and TRBJ2-7 provide the parts outside the CDR3, is KAGVTQTPRYLIKTRGQQVTLSCSPISGHRSVSWYQQTPGQGLQFLFEYFSETQRNKGNFPGRFSGRQFSNSRSEMNVSTLELGDSALYLCASSLEPSGIYEQYFGPGTRLTVT.

V is TRBV6-1 and J is TRBJ2-4, with 7 bases matching TRBD1. The CDR3 is made up of 19 amino acids. V was clipped by 1 base and J by 0 bases; unmatched bases: 12. Germline V gives CDR1 MNHNS, CDR2 SASEGT. The CDR3 nucleotides read TGTGCCAGCAGTGAAGTTGAAGGGGGCCTGGGAGTAGCCAAAAACATTCAGTACTTC. Translated: CASSEVEGGLGVAKNIQYF.

The gene calls are TRBV5-1 and TRBJ2-4; 7 bases are shared with TRBD2. This CDR3 is built from 16 residues. The germline CDR1 and CDR2 sequences are SGHRS and YFSETQ. J gave up 1 base and V 2 bases, and 6 bases lay outside the gene matches. In DNA, the CDR3 is TGCGCCAGCAGCTTCTGGGGAGGGGCGGCCAAAAACATTCAGTACTTC. Its translation is CASSFWGGAAKNIQYF.

The gene calls are TRBV19 and TRBJ1-1, with a weak D call TRBD1 (6 bases). V was cut by 9 bases and J by 1 base, with 9 bases left in between. Germline assignment: CDR1 LNHDA and CDR2 SQIVND (reference sequence). The CDR3 is 12 amino acids. The CDR3, as DNA: TGTGCCAGGGGACACCAGAACACTGAAGCTTTCTTT. Translated: CARGHQNTEAFF.

The rearrangement links TRBV7-8 to TRBJ2-7; D uncertain. V lost 11 bases, J lost 7 bases, and 21 bases lay in between. The CDR3 consists of 13 residues. CDR1 is SGHVS, CDR2 FQNEAQ, per germline. CDR3 nucleotide sequence: TGTGCCTCGTCCGAGGAGAGGTTTAATGAGCAGTACTTC. It encodes CASSEERFNEQYF.

The V gene is TRBV30, the J gene TRBJ1-3, with D perhaps matching TRBD1 (5 bases). Per the germline V gene, CDR1 is GTSNPN and CDR2 is SVGIG (reference sequence). This CDR3 spans 16 amino acids. Trimming removed 4 bases from V and 1 base from J, with 17 bases in between. The chain's CDR3 is CAWTPITGRSGNTIYF. In DNA, the CDR3 is TGTGCCTGGACCCCCATTACAGGCCGATCTGGAAACACCATATATTTT.

This clone appeared a single time. The J gene is TRBJ1-2, the V gene TRBV6-5, with D tentatively TRBD1 (5 bases). Germline V gene sequence: CDR1 MNHEY, CDR2 SVGAGI. Trimming cost V 3 bases and J 7 bases, with 9 bases left between them. CDR3 length: 12 amino acids. For the CDR3, the DNA is TGTGCCAGCAGTTATAACGGGGGTGGCTACACCTTC. This gives the protein CASSYNGGGYTF.

J is TRBJ2-7 and V is TRBV5-4; 13 nucleotides match TRBD2. The trim removed 4 bases at V and 3 bases at J, leaving 7 bases unmatched. The CDR3 contains 16 residues. CDR1 and CDR2 from the germline V gene are SGHNT and YYREEE (reference sequence). The CDR3 region has the DNA TGTGCCAGCAGCCCCGGGACTAGCGGGACCATCTACGAGCAGTACTTC. Amino acid sequence: CASSPGTSGTIYEQYF.

The rearrangement links TRBV9 to TRBJ2-2, with D possibly TRBD1 on 5 matching bases. The CDR3 covers 15 residues. Trimming left V 0 bases short and J 2 bases short, with 8 bases between. Germline loops: CDR1 SGDLS, CDR2 YYNGEE. CDR3 in amino acids: CASSVAQGNTGELFF. The CDR3 DNA reads as TGTGCCAGCAGCGTAGCTCAGGGAAACACCGGGGAGCTGTTTTTT.

The chain is built from TRBV6-4 and TRBJ2-3, with 8 bases identical to TRBD1. Germline V CDR1 and CDR2: MRHNA, SNTAGT. The trim removed 5 bases at V and 2 bases at J, leaving 6 bases unmatched. This CDR3 spans 15 amino acids. The CDR3 sequence is CASSRQGAPTDTQYF. In nucleotides, the CDR3 is TGTGCCAGCAGTCGCCAGGGGGCCCCCACAGATACGCAGTATTTT.

This sequence joins TRBV28 and TRBJ1-1; the match to TRBD1 covers 8 bases. V dropped 5 bases and J dropped 4; count of bases not matched to a gene: 12. Germline V lookup: CDR1 MDHEN, CDR2 SYDVKM. The length of the CDR3 is 16 residues. The CDR3 sequence is CASSTTGQDSITEAFF. In DNA form, the CDR3 reads TGTGCCAGCAGTACGACGGGACAGGATTCGATCACTGAAGCTTTCTTT.

The chain links TRBV2 to TRBJ1-3; no clear D. The CDR3 is made up of 13 amino acids. Deletions cut 6 bases from V and 3 bases from J, with 9 bases between. Germline V gene data show CDR1 as SNHLY and CDR2 as FYNNEI. The CDR3 region has the DNA TGTGCCAGCAGCGACATCGGTGGAAACACCATATATTTT. Residues: CASSDIGGNTIYF.

This chain links TRBV19 with TRBJ1-2, with 9 nucleotides matching TRBD1. Losses at the gene ends were 1 base for V and 5 bases for J; bases not matched to a gene: 5. This CDR3 is built from 15 residues. CDR1 is LNHDA, CDR2 SQIVND, per germline (reference sequence). The CDR3 region has the DNA TGTGCCAGTAGTATAGCACAGGGGGCAAAGTATGGCTACACCTTC. It yields the protein CASSIAQGAKYGYTF.

In regard to this clone: The conserved phenylalanine or tryptophan is not found at the CDR3 terminus, so this likely reflects a read error. No DNA is shown, since the ends of the CDR3 on it are uncertain; the CDR3 is the one TCRdb lists. This chain joins TRBV11-2 and TRBJ1-2. Germline V gives CDR1 SGHAT, CDR2 FQNNGV. The length of the CDR3 is 12 amino acids, counting both ends. CDR3 region: CASSFDLSRVIV.

V usage is TRBV9 and J usage is TRBJ2-3; no definite D call. Germline-derived CDR1 and CDR2 are SGDLS and YYNGEE. V was clipped by 7 bases and J by 4 bases, with 13 bases between them. CDR3 size: 13 residues. CDR3 protein: CASEDSPSDTQYF. The CDR3 region has the DNA TGTGCCAGCGAGGATTCCCCATCAGATACGCAGTATTTT.

The rearrangement links TRBV19 to TRBJ2-7, with D perhaps TRBD1 (5 bases). The V end lost 5 bases, the J end lost 7 bases, and 18 bases lay between the germline ends. Germline V CDR1 and CDR2: LNHDA, SQIVND (reference sequence). This CDR3 spans 14 amino acids. CDR3 loop: CASSPGSRVGEQYF. CDR3 sequence (DNA): TGTGCCAGTAGTCCAGGGTCACGGGTAGGGGAGCAGTACTTC.

This chain joins TRBV6-1 and TRBJ2-1, with D perhaps matching TRBD2 (5 bases). V dropped 7 bases and J dropped 13 bases, with 20 bases sitting between them. The germline V gene encodes CDR1 MNHNS and CDR2 SASEGT. The CDR3 runs to 13 residues. The CDR3 sequence is CASTEGDSVNQFF. The CDR3 region has the DNA TGTGCCAGCACCGAAGGAGATAGCGTAAACCAGTTCTTC.

This chain uses TRBV20-1 with TRBJ1-1; D is unclear. Germline assignment: CDR1 DFQATT and CDR2 SNEGSKA (reference sequence). V lost 5 bases to trimming and J lost 11 bases, with 15 bases between them. There are 11 residues in the CDR3. The CDR3 region has the DNA TGCAGTGCTCCACGAGAAGTAATGGCTTTCTTT. This sequence encodes CSAPREVMAFF.

The gene calls are TRBV6-5 and TRBJ1-3, with D possibly being TRBD1 (5 bases). CDR1 and CDR2 (germline): MNHEY, SVGAGI. Trimming left V 2 bases short and J 4 bases short, with 12 bases between. The length of the CDR3 is 15 residues. The DNA of the CDR3 is TGTGCCAGCAGTTACGGGGCAGGGTTCGGAAACACCATATATTTT. Translated: CASSYGAGFGNTIYF.

The CDR3 DNA reads as TGTGCCAGCCACGTAGGGGGGGCGGGTAAGGGCTACACCTTC. Translation: CASHVGGAGKGYTF. The J gene is TRBJ1-2, the V gene TRBV7-2; tentative D call: TRBD1 (6 bases). CDR3 length: 14 amino acids. Per germline, CDR1 SGHTA and CDR2 FQGNSA. V lost 8 bases, J lost 8 bases, and 21 bases lay in between.

V and J are TRBV29-1 and TRBJ2-1, with D perhaps matching TRBD2 (5 bases). The V and J ends lost 1 base and 7 bases respectively, with 8 bases between them. Germline V lookup: CDR1 SQVTM, CDR2 ANQGSEA. The CDR3 totals 12 residues. The CDR3 region is CSVEALGNEQFF. For the CDR3, the DNA is TGCAGCGTTGAAGCACTAGGGAATGAGCAGTTCTTC.

The CDR3 here is CASSSTWGRYNEQFF. The CDR3 DNA sequence: TGTGCCAGCAGCTCAACCTGGGGGCGATACAATGAGCAGTTCTTC. This sequence joins TRBV7-9 and TRBJ2-1; weak D call: TRBD1 (6 bases). V was trimmed by 4 bases and J by 4 bases, leaving 14 bases between them. CDR3 length: 15 residues. The germline gives CDR1 SEHNR, CDR2 FQNEAQ (reference sequence).

The chain has TRBV20-1 and TRBJ1-2, with TRBD1 matching 7 bases. The ends lost 5 bases at V and 8 bases at J; junction bases unmatched: 5. The CDR3 loop spans 11 amino acids. Germline loops: CDR1 DFQATT, CDR2 SNEGSKA (reference sequence). CDR3 region: CSADRAPGYTF. The CDR3 DNA reads as TGCAGTGCTGACAGGGCTCCGGGCTACACCTTC.

This chain uses TRBV11-2 with TRBJ2-5, with 12 bases aligning to TRBD1. The junction had 9 bases not matched to a gene; V was cut back by 2 bases and J by 2 bases. The germline V gene has CDR1 SGHAT and CDR2 FQNNGV. The CDR3 spans 18 residues. The CDR3 sequence: CASSLSGTGGAGQETQYF. The CDR3, as DNA: TGTGCCAGCAGCTTATCCGGGACAGGGGGCGCAGGACAAGAGACCCAGTACTTC.

The chain uses TRBV6-5 and TRBJ2-7, with D tentatively TRBD2 (5 bases). V was pared by 7 bases and J by 1 base, with 17 bases between. This CDR3 has 15 residues. Per the germline V gene, CDR1 is MNHEY and CDR2 is SVGAGI. The CDR3 DNA sequence: TGTGCCAGCACCGACCGGGATAGAGTTTCCTACGAGCAGTACTTC. Translation gives CASTDRDRVSYEQYF.

The gene calls are TRBV6-5 and TRBJ2-1, with no clear D. Germline V lookup: CDR1 MNHEY, CDR2 SVGAGI. Trimming took 0 bases from V and 5 from J, leaving 11 bases between them. The CDR3 runs to 15 residues. The DNA of the CDR3 is TGTGCCAGCAGTTACTCGAAAAACAGCAACAATGAGCAGTTCTTC. Protein sequence: CASSYSKNSNNEQFF.

The rearrangement uses TRBV5-6 and TRBJ1-2; 7 bases fit TRBD1. V lost 5 bases to trimming and J lost 1 base; unmatched junction nucleotides: 11. The CDR3 consists of 16 residues. Germline values: CDR1 SGHDT, CDR2 YYEEEE. The CDR3 region has the DNA TGTGCCAGCAGATCCGACTTCGCAGGGGGTAACTATGGCTACACCTTC. This translates into CASRSDFAGGNYGYTF.

The V and J genes are TRBV6-1 and TRBJ1-1; 7 positions agree with TRBD1. The V gene's germline CDR1 is MNHNS and CDR2 SASEGT. This CDR3 comprises 13 residues. The trim removed 6 bases at V and 3 bases at J, leaving 4 bases unmatched. The CDR3 DNA follows: TGTGCCAGCAGCACCCAGGGGGACACTGAAGCTTTCTTT. Translation: CASSTQGDTEAFF.

The chain recombines TRBV5-6 with TRBJ1-1; TRBD1 matches at 7 bases. The germline V gene encodes CDR1 SGHDT and CDR2 YYEEEE. The CDR3 has 15 residues. The V gene end was trimmed by 4 bases and the J gene end by 1 base; junction bases not matched to a gene: 7. CDR3 residues: CASSRLDRTNTEAFF. Written as DNA, the CDR3 is TGTGCCAGCAGCCGATTGGACAGGACGAACACTGAAGCTTTCTTT. Full variable domain (outside the CDR3, taken from reference TRBV5-6 and TRBJ1-1): DAGVTQSPTHLIKTRGQQVTLRCSPKSGHDTVSWYQQALGQGPQFIFQYYEEEERQRGNFPDRFSGHQFPNYSSELNVNALLLGDSALYLCASSRLDRTNTEAFFGQGTRLTVV.

The CDR3 nucleotides read TGTGCCAGCAGTGAGCAGCGGGGGGCCATAGGCAATGAGCAGTTCTTC. This codes for CASSEQRGAIGNEQFF. This sequence joins TRBV6-1 and TRBJ2-1; 9 bases align to TRBD2. Losses at the gene ends were 3 bases for V and 6 bases for J; bases not matched to a gene: 9. Germline V gene lookup returns CDR1 MNHNS and CDR2 SASEGT. This CDR3 has 16 residues.